This TCR beta chain stems from a study of STAT5B mutations in CD4+ large granular lymphocyte leukemia. The study, taken as a whole, reports: Main leukemic clonotypes were patient-specific, but 20% to 25% appeared at low frequency elsewhere.

This clone has a handful of counts. The antigen is not known. This was a survey-level run. Here immunoSEQ multiplex PCR was the method, and the copy in TCRdb shows in-frame clones only, minus some. The sample records roughly 30,000 clones, roughly 89% being singletons. V dropped 8 bases and J dropped 0; count of bases not matched to a gene: 1. The CDR3 runs 13 residues. Germline CDR1 is MDHEN and CDR2 is SYDVKM. The source is a human donor in good health. The J gene is TRBJ2-1, the V gene TRBV28; 7 nucleotides align to TRBD1. Sequenced: CD4+ T cells from blood buffy coats. The DNA for the CDR3 is TGTGCCAGCCGGGACAGCTCCTACAATGAGCAGTTCTTC. It yields the protein CASRDSSYNEQFF.